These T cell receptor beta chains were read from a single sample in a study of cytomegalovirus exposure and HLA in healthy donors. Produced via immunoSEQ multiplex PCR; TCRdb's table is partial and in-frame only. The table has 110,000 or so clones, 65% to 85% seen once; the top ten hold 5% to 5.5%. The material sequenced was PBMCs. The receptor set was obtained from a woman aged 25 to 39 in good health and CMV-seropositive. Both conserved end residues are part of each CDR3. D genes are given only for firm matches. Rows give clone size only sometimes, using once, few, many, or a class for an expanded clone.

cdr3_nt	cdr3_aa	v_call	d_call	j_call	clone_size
TGTGCCAGCAGTTTAGTGGGGACAGGGGTCGGCTACACCTTC	CASSLVGTGVGYTF	TRBV27	TRBD1	TRBJ1-2	.
TGTGCCAGCAGCCAAGAGGCTAGCGGGACCCGAGGCGAGACCCAGTACTTC	CASSQEASGTRGETQYF	TRBV4-2	TRBD2	TRBJ2-5	.
TGTGCCAGCAGTGAGACAGGGGGAGCAGATACGCAGTATTTT	CASSETGGADTQYF	TRBV6-4	TRBD1	TRBJ2-3	.
TGCGCCAGCAGCCCCGGGACTAGCGCGGAACGGCGGGAGACCCAGTACTTC	CASSPGTSAERRETQYF	TRBV5-1	TRBD2	TRBJ2-5	.
TGTGCCAGCACCCAGGGGGCTTCGGACTATGGCTACACCTTC	CASTQGASDYGYTF	TRBV2	TRBD1	TRBJ1-2	.
TGTGCTAGCAGCTTAGGGAGCGGATCGAACACCGGGGAGCTGTTTTTT	CASSLGSGSNTGELFF	TRBV7-7	.	TRBJ2-2	once
TGTGCCAGCAGCTTAGCGCCTAGCGGCAATGAGCAGTTCTTC	CASSLAPSGNEQFF	TRBV7-8	TRBD2	TRBJ2-1	.
TGTGCCAGCAGCTCGCTCACAGGGCCCTACCCGCTCTACAATGAGCAGTTCTTC	CASSSLTGPYPLYNEQFF	TRBV11-3	.	TRBJ2-1	.
TGTGCCAGCAGGCTAGCGAGCACAGATACGCAGTATTTT	CASRLASTDTQYF	TRBV6-6	.	TRBJ2-3	.
TGTGCCAGCAGTGAAGCCTTGGCGGGAGCTCCATACGAGCAGTACTTC	CASSEALAGAPYEQYF	TRBV6-1	TRBD2	TRBJ2-7	.
TGTGCCTGGGAAGGGACAGGGAGCGAGTTTGGCCGAAATCAGCCCCAGCATTTT	CAWEGTGSEFGRNQPQHF	TRBV30	TRBD1	TRBJ1-5	.
TGTGCCAGCAGCTTACAGGGACTGGCTGAAAAACTGTTTTTT	CASSLQGLAEKLFF	TRBV7-8	.	TRBJ1-4	.
TGTGCCAGCAGTATGGACACCAACTACGAGCAGTACTTC	CASSMDTNYEQYF	TRBV9	.	TRBJ2-7	.
TGTGCCAGCTGCTCCGGGACACTTAACGGCTACACCTTC	CASCSGTLNGYTF	TRBV6-6	.	TRBJ1-2	.
TGTGCCAGCAGCTTAGCAGGGGGCTCGAACACTGAAGCTTTCTTT	CASSLAGGSNTEAFF	TRBV11-2	TRBD1	TRBJ1-1	.
TGTGCCAGCAGTGAAGAATTAGCAGACTACAATGAGCAGTTCTTC	CASSEELADYNEQFF	TRBV6-1	.	TRBJ2-1	few
TGTGCCAGCAAAAACAGGGATGACTATGGCTACACCTTC	CASKNRDDYGYTF	TRBV5-6	.	TRBJ1-2	.
TGTGCCAGCAGCAAACGATCCCGCGAATCCTACGAGCAGTACTTC	CASSKRSRESYEQYF	TRBV21-1	.	TRBJ2-7	.
TGCGCCAACAGCAAAAGCGGGGAGGGGGGCTACACCTTC	CANSKSGEGGYTF	TRBV4-1	.	TRBJ1-2	once
TGTGCCAGCAGCCCACAGGGCCCCACTGAAGCTTTCTTT	CASSPQGPTEAFF	TRBV7-2	.	TRBJ1-1	.
TGCAGCGTTGAGGACCTAACAGGGAAAATAGGTGAAAAACTGTTTTTT	CSVEDLTGKIGEKLFF	TRBV29-1	.	TRBJ1-4	.
TGTGCCAGCAATCAGAAGGCGGCATACGAGCAGTACTTC	CASNQKAAYEQYF	TRBV2	.	TRBJ2-7	few
TGCGCCAGCAGCCAAGCCCCCCGGGGGGCCTTGAACACTGAAGCTTTCTTT	CASSQAPRGALNTEAFF	TRBV4-1	.	TRBJ1-1	.
TGTGCCAGCAGCTTAGGGGGGACAGGGGCGCATGGCTACACCTTC	CASSLGGTGAHGYTF	TRBV7-9	TRBD1	TRBJ1-2	once
TGTGCCTGGAGTCCCGGGACAGGGGGCGGCACTGGAAACACCATATATTTT	CAWSPGTGGGTGNTIYF	TRBV30	TRBD1	TRBJ1-3	few
TGTGCCACCAGCAGACCCGGTTATGGCTACACCTTC	CATSRPGYGYTF	TRBV15	.	TRBJ1-2	.
TGTGCCAGCAGCATCCCTAGCGGGGAGAACACCGGGGAGCTGTTTTTT	CASSIPSGENTGELFF	TRBV9	TRBD2	TRBJ2-2	.
TGTGCCAGCAACTACGGACTAGCGGTGATCCCTTCGGGGGAGCTGTTTTTT	CASNYGLAVIPSGELFF	TRBV7-8	TRBD2	TRBJ2-2	.
TGTGCCAGTAGTCAAAGGACAGATTGGTGGTTC	CASSQRTDWWF	TRBV19	.	TRBJ2-7	.
TGTGCCTGGGACAGGGGGGGATGGGGCACCGGGGAGCTGTTTTTT	CAWDRGGWGTGELFF	TRBV30	TRBD1	TRBJ2-2	.
TGTGCCAGCTCACCACTATCAGCATCACAGCTTGACTTC	CASSPLSASQLDF	TRBV18	.	TRBJ2-7	.
TGTGCCAGCAGCTTGGTGGTAGCGGGAGGGCAGGGCGAGACCCAGTACTTC	CASSLVVAGGQGETQYF	TRBV5-4	TRBD2	TRBJ2-5	.
TGCGCCAGCAGCCAATTTGAGGAGCAGTTCTTC	CASSQFEEQFF	TRBV4-1	.	TRBJ2-1	.
TGTGCCAGCAGCCTCGGGACAGGGACGAACAATTATGGCTACACCTTC	CASSLGTGTNNYGYTF	TRBV11-2	TRBD1	TRBJ1-2	.
TGTGCCAGCAGCCTGCAGAGGCATAATTCACCCCTCCACTTT	CASSLQRHNSPLHF	TRBV14	.	TRBJ1-6	.
TGTGCCTGGAGCCGGGACACCTACACTGAAGCTTTCTTT	CAWSRDTYTEAFF	TRBV30	.	TRBJ1-1	.
TGTGCCAGCAGCGGGGGGTATGAAAAACTGTTTTTT	CASSGGYEKLFF	TRBV7-9	.	TRBJ1-4	.
TGTGCCACCGTAGTTCCTAATATCAACACTGAAGCTTTCTTT	CATVVPNINTEAFF	TRBV7-2	.	TRBJ1-1	.
TGTGCCAGCAGTTCCCCCGGCGAGCAGTACTTC	CASSSPGEQYF	TRBV6-5	.	TRBJ2-7	.
TGTGCCAGCTCACTCAGACAGGGGATTAATGAAAAACTGTTTTTT	CASSLRQGINEKLFF	TRBV18	TRBD1	TRBJ1-4	few
TGCGCCAGCAGCCAAGGGCTACAGGGATTGGACTATGGCTACACCTTC	CASSQGLQGLDYGYTF	TRBV5-1	.	TRBJ1-2	.
TGCAGCGTTGATAAAGGTGGGGGCGGAAACTATGGCTACACCTTC	CSVDKGGGGNYGYTF	TRBV29-1	.	TRBJ1-2	.
TGTGCCAGTAGTACTGGAGGAGGCGAGTACGAGCAGTACTTC	CASSTGGGEYEQYF	TRBV19	.	TRBJ2-7	once
TGCGCCAGCAGCCAGAAACTGACAGGAGGCTACGAGCAGTACTTC	CASSQKLTGGYEQYF	TRBV4-1	.	TRBJ2-7	.
TGCAGTCACCGTTCTGGGGGGACTGAAGCTTTCTTT	CSHRSGGTEAFF	TRBV29-1	.	TRBJ1-1	.
TGTGCCAGCAGTGAAGGCGGGGATGAGCAGTTCTTC	CASSEGGDEQFF	TRBV25-1	.	TRBJ2-1	.
TGTGCCAGCAGTGAAGCGAGGATTGGAAAAGGGCGGGGCACTGAAGCTTTCTTT	CASSEARIGKGRGTEAFF	TRBV6-1	.	TRBJ1-1	.
TGCGCCAGCAGCCGAGACTGGGACAGGGGGACTGGAAACACCATATATTTT	CASSRDWDRGTGNTIYF	TRBV4-1	TRBD1	TRBJ1-3	once
TGTGCCAGCAGTGATCAGGGGACAGGGAGGGAGACCCAGTACTTC	CASSDQGTGRETQYF	TRBV2	TRBD1	TRBJ2-5	once